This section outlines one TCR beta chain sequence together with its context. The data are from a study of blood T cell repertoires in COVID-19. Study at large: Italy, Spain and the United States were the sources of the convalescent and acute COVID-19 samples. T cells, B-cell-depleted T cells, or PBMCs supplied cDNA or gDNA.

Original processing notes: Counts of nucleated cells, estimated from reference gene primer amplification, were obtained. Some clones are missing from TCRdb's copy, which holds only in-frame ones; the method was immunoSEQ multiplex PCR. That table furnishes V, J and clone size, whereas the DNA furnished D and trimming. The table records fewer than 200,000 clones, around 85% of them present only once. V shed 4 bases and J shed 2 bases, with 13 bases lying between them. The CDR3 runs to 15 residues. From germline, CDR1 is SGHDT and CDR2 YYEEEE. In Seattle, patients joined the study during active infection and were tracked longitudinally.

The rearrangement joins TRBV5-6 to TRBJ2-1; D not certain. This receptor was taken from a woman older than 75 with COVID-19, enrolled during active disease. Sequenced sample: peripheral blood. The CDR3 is CASSLDTRPYNEQFF. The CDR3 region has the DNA TGTGCCAGCAGCCTAGATACCCGTCCCTACAATGAGCAGTTCTTC.